The clone carrying this T cell receptor beta chain was recorded many times. This CDR3 has 15 residues. The V gene lost 0 bases and the J gene lost 0 bases, with 9 bases spanning the gap. Germline CDR1 reads SGDLS; CDR2 reads YYNGEE. These data are taken from a study of early T cells in non-severe SARS-CoV-2 infection. Study-level information: The chains were unpaired, and the sequenced material was bulk RNA from unsorted whole blood.

Using its own MiXCR run on the 5' RACE reads, TCRdb lists one record per CDR3 protein. The sample carries 70,000 to 90,000 distinct CDR3 sequences, around 10% recorded once. The clonotype comes from an adult who was a healthcare worker with PCR-confirmed SARS-CoV-2 infection or an uninfected control (not recorded which). The sample was whole blood. The V gene is TRBV9, the J gene TRBJ1-1; D may be TRBD1 (6 bases). CDR3 DNA: TGTGCCAGCAGCGTAGCTGGGGGCATGAACACTGAAGCTTTCTTT. Its translation: CASSVAGGMNTEAFF.